Given below is one TCR beta chain in context. Germline CDR1 reads SGHNT; CDR2 reads YENEEA. The CDR3 has 17 amino acids. J gave up 5 bases and V 0 bases, and 7 bases lay outside the gene matches. This sample stems from a study of cytomegalovirus exposure and HLA in healthy donors. Researchers ran the PCR with 60 Vbeta and 13 Jbeta primers. The repertoire was sequenced with immunoSEQ multiplex PCR; TCRdb's copy has only in-frame clones and lacks some. The repertoire includes over 200,000 clones, 85% of them detected once, and 1.3% sits in the top ten. This chain links TRBV11-3 with TRBJ2-1; 10 nucleotides match TRBD1. Material: PBMCs. The TCR comes from a human donor in good health. This CDR3 is CASSLDTWDRGNNEQFF. The CDR3 DNA reads TGTGCCAGCAGCTTAGATACCTGGGACAGGGGAAACAATGAGCAGTTCTTC.